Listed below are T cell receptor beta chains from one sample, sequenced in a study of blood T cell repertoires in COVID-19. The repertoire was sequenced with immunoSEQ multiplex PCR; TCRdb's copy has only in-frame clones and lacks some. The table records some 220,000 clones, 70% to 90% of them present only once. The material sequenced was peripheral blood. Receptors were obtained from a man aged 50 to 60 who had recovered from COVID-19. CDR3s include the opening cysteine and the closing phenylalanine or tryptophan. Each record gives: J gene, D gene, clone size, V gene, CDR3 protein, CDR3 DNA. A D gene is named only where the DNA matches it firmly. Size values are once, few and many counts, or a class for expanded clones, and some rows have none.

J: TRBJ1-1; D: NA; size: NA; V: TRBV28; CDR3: CASSKQVVTEAFF; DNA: TGTGCCAGCAGTAAACAGGTTGTAACTGAAGCTTTCTTT
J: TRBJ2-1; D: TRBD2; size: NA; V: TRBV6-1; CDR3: CASSEAKTSGAYNEQFF; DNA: TGTGCCAGCAGTGAAGCAAAGACTAGCGGTGCCTACAATGAGCAGTTCTTC
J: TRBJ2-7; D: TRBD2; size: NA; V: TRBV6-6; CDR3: CASSRGLAGTYEQYF; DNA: TGTGCCAGCAGTCGGGGACTAGCGGGAACCTACGAGCAGTACTTC
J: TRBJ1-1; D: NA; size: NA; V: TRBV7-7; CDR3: CASSYKTIGGSSPQDYNTEAFF; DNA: TGTGCCAGCAGTTATAAAACCATCGGGGGGTCAAGCCCCCAGGACTATAACACTGAAGCTTTCTTT
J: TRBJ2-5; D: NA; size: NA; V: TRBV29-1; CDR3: CSVAAEETQYF; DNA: TGCAGCGTTGCGGCGGAAGAGACCCAGTACTTC
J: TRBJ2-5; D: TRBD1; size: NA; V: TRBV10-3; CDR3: CAISRGQGGETQYF; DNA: TGTGCCATCAGCCGAGGACAGGGAGGAGAGACCCAGTACTTC
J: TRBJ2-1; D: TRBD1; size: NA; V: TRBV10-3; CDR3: CAISDAGTGVHEQFF; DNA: TGTGCCATCAGTGATGCCGGGACAGGTGTACATGAGCAGTTCTTC
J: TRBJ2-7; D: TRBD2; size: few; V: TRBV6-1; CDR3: CASSEEASGDYYEQYF; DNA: TGTGCCAGCAGTGAAGAGGCTAGCGGGGACTACTACGAGCAGTACTTC
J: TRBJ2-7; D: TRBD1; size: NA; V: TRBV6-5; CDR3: CASSSSGTGGGEQYF; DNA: TGTGCCAGCAGTTCCTCCGGGACAGGGGGCGGGGAGCAGTACTTC
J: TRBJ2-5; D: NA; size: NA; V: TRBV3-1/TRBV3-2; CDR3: CASSQDPRPGVQETQYF; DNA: TGTGCCAGCAGCCAAGATCCCCGACCGGGAGTCCAAGAGACCCAGTACTTC
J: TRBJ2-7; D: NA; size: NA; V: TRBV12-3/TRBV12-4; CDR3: CASSSRGNEQYF; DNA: TGTGCCAGCAGTTCCAGGGGCAACGAGCAGTACTTC
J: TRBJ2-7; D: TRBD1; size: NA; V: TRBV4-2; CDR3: CASSQGWGQGAFYEQYF; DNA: TGTGCCAGCAGCCAAGGGTGGGGACAGGGGGCCTTCTACGAGCAGTACTTC
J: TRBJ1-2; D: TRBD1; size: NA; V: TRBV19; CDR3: CASKEVQGASFYGYTF; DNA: TGTGCCAGTAAAGAGGTACAGGGGGCGAGTTTTTATGGCTACACCTTC
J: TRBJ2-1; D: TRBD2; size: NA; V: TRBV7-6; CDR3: CASSFQANLAGKVEQFF; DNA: TGTGCCAGCAGCTTCCAGGCTAATCTAGCGGGGAAAGTAGAGCAGTTCTTC
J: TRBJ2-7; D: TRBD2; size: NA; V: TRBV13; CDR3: CASSLLGLPSLEQYF; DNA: TGTGCCAGCAGCCTCTTGGGACTACCGAGCCTCGAGCAGTACTTC
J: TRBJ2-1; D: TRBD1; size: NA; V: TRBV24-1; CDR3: CATSDRDRDNEQFF; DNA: TGTGCCACCAGTGACCGGGACAGGGACAATGAGCAGTTCTTC
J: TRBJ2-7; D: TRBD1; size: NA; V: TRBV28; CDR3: CASTVRQGYYEQYF; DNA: TGTGCCAGCACTGTGAGACAGGGGTATTACGAGCAGTACTTC
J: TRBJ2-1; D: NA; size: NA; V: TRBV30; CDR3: CAWSVGDNEQFF; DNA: TGTGCCTGGAGTGTCGGTGACAATGAGCAGTTCTTC
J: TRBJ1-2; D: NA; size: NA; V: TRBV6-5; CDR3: CASRRPDRNYGYTF; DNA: TGTGCCAGCAGAAGACCGGACAGAAACTATGGCTACACCTTC
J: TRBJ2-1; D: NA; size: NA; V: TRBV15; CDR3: CATSPGTSAYNEQFF; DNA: TGTGCCACCAGCCCGGGGACTTCGGCCTACAATGAGCAGTTCTTC
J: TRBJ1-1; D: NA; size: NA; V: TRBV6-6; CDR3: CASSRPRGETEAFF; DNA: TGTGCCAGCAGCCGACCTCGGGGGGAAACTGAAGCTTTCTTT
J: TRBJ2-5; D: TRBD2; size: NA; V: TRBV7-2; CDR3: CASSLARLAGETQYF; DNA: TGTGCCAGCAGCTTAGCGAGGCTAGCGGGAGAGACCCAGTACTTC
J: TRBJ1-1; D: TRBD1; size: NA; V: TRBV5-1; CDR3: CASSSGTVSGTEAFF; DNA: TGCGCCAGCAGCTCCGGGACAGTTTCGGGCACTGAAGCTTTCTTT
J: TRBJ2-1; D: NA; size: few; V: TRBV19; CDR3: CASNQVGVYNEQFF; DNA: TGTGCCAGTAACCAGGTAGGGGTATACAATGAGCAGTTCTTC
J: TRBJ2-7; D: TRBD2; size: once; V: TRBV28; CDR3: CASSHVAGGLYEQYF; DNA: TGTGCCAGCAGTCACGTAGCGGGAGGGCTCTACGAGCAGTACTTC
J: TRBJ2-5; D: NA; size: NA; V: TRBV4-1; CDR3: CASSQGVGSAGPQETQYF; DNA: TGCGCCAGCAGCCAAGGGGTCGGATCGGCGGGACCTCAAGAGACCCAGTACTTC
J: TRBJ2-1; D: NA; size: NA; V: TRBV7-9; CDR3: CASSLPLNEQFF; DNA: TGTGCCAGCAGCTTACCCCTCAATGAGCAGTTCTTC
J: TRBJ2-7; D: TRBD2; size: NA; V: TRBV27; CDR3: CASSLSSSGSLYEQYF; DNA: TGTGCCAGCAGTTTATCGTCTAGCGGGAGTCTGTACGAGCAGTACTTC
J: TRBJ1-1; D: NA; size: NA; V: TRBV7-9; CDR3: CATDAGGAFF; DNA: TGTGCCACCGACGCCGGGGGAGCTTTCTTT
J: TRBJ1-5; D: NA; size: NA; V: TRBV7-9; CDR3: CASSLEGVAQPQHF; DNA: TGTGCCAGCAGCTTAGAAGGGGTGGCTCAGCCCCAGCATTTT
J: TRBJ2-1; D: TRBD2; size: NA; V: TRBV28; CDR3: CASSSASGGDNEQFF; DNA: TGTGCCAGCAGTTCCGCAAGCGGGGGGGACAATGAGCAGTTCTTC
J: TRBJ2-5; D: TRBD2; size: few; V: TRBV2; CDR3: CASSDGGRAGETQYF; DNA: TGTGCCAGCAGTGACGGCGGGAGGGCCGGGGAGACCCAGTACTTC
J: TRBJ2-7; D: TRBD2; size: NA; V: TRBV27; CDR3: CASSLSTSGSNEQYF; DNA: TGTGCCAGCAGTTTATCGACTAGCGGGAGCAACGAGCAGTACTTC
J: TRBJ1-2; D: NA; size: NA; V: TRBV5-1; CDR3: CASSSQGGGNYGYTF; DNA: TGCGCCAGCAGCTCCCAAGGTGGGGGGAACTATGGCTACACCTTC
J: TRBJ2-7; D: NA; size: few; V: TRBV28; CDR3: CASSLGGAARDEQYF; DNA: TGTGCCAGCAGCCTGGGGGGGGCCGCCAGAGACGAGCAGTACTTC
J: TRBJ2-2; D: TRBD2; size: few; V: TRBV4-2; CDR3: CASSQAGLGTGELFF; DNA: TGTGCCAGCAGCCAAGCGGGACTAGGGACCGGGGAGCTGTTTTTT
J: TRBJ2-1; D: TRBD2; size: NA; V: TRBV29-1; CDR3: CSVPGGLVFYNEQFF; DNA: TGCAGCGTCCCAGGAGGACTAGTATTTTACAATGAGCAGTTCTTC
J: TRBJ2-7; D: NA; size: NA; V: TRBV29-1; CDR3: CSVDQGGYEQYF; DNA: TGCAGCGTCGACCAGGGGGGCTACGAGCAGTACTTC
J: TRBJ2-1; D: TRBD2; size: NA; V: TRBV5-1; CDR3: CASSFGRVGNEQFF; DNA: TGCGCCAGCAGCTTCGGGAGGGTGGGCAATGAGCAGTTCTTC
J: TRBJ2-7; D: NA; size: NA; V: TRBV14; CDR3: CASSYFQGGRDEQYF; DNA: TGTGCCAGCAGCTATTTTCAGGGGGGTCGTGACGAGCAGTACTTC
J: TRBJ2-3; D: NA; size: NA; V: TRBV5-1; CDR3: CASSLWYRSSQRGTDTQYF; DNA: TGCGCCAGCAGCTTGTGGTACAGGTCCTCCCAAAGGGGCACAGATACGCAGTATTTT
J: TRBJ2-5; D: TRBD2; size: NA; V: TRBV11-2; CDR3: CASSSTGSAGGQETQYF; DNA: TGTGCCAGCAGCTCGACAGGGTCAGCGGGAGGGCAAGAGACCCAGTACTTC
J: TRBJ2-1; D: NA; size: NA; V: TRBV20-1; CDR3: CSARGRREQFF; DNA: TGCAGTGCTAGAGGTCGGCGGGAGCAGTTCTTC
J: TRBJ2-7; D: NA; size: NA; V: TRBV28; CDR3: CASSGPGAIREQYF; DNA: TGTGCCAGCTCCGGCCCCGGAGCGATTCGCGAGCAGTACTTC
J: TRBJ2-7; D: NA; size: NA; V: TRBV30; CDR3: CAWSVGGSYEQYF; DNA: TGTGCCTGGAGTGTGGGGGGCTCCTACGAGCAGTACTTC
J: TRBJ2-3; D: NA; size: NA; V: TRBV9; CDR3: CASSVELGGSTDTQYF; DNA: TGTGCCAGCAGCGTAGAGTTGGGCGGGAGCACAGATACGCAGTATTTT
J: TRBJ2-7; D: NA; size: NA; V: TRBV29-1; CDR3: CSVESTTGITYEQYF; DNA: TGCAGCGTTGAAAGCACCACCGGGATCACCTACGAGCAGTACTTC
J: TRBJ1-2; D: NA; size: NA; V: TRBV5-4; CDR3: CASSLGPRNGDGYTF; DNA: TGTGCCAGCAGCTTGGGTCCAAGAAACGGAGATGGCTACACCTTC
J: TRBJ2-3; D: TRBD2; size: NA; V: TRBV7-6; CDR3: CASSLLAGGITDTQYF; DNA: TGTGCCAGCAGCTTATTAGCGGGAGGAATAACAGATACGCAGTATTTT